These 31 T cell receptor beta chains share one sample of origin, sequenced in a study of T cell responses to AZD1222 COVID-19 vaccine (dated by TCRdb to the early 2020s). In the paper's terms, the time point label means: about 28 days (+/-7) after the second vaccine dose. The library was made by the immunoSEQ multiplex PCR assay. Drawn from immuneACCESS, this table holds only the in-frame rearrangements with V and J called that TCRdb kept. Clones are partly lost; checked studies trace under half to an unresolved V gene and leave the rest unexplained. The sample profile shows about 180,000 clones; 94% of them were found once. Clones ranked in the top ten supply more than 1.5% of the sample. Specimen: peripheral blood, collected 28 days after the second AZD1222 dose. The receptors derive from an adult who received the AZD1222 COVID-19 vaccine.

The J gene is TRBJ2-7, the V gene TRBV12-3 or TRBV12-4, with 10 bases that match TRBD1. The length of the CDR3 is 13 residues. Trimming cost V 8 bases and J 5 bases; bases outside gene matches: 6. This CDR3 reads CASRQGAKNEQYF. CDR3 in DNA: TGTGCCAGCCGACAGGGGGCAAAGAACGAGCAGTACTTC.

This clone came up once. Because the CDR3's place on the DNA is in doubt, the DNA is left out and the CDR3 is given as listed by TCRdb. CDR3 residues: CASSLSVRVGQGTFF. The chain carries TRBV28 and TRBJ1-1; the DNA was not used to check the table's D call, TRBD1. Termini included, the CDR3 measures 15 amino acids. The germline gives CDR1 MDHEN, CDR2 SYDVKM.

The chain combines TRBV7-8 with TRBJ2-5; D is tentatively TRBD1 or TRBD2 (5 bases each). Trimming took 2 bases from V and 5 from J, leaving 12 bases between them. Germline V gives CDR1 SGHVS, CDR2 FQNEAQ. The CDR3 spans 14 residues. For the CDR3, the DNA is TGTGCCAGCAGCTTATTAGGGACGGGTGAGACCCAGTACTTC. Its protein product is CASSLLGTGETQYF.

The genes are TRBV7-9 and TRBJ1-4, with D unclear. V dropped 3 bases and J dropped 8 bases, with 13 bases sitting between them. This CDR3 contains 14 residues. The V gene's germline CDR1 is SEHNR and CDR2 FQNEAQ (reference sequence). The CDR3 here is CASSFPGNWEKLFF. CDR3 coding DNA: TGTGCCAGCAGCTTTCCGGGGAATTGGGAAAAACTGTTTTTT.

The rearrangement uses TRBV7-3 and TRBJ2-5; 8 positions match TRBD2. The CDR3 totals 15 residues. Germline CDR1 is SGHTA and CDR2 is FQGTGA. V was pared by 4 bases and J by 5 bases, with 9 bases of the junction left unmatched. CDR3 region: CASSSGLGAWETQYF. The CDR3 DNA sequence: TGTGCCAGCAGCTCGGGACTAGGGGCATGGGAGACCCAGTACTTC. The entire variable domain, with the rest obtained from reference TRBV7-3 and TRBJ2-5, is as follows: GAGVSQTPSNKVTEKGKYVELRCDPISGHTALYWYRQSLGQGPEFLIYFQGTGAADDSGLPNDRFFAVRPEGSVSTLKIQRTERGDSAVYLCASSSGLGAWETQYFGPGTRLLVL.

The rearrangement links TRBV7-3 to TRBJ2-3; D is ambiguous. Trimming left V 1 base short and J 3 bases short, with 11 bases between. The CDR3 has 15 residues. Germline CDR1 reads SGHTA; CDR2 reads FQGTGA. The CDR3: CASSLRGGTTDTQYF. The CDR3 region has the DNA TGTGCCAGCAGCTTAAGAGGCGGCACGACAGATACGCAGTATTTT.

CDR3 coding DNA: TGTGCCAGTAGTATGTGGCAGAATAATGAAAAACTGTTTTTT. It is translated as CASSMWQNNEKLFF. The genes are TRBV19 and TRBJ1-4; D uncertain. This CDR3 region has 14 residues. CDR1 is LNHDA and CDR2 is SQIVND in the germline V gene (reference sequence). Trimming removed 3 bases at V and 4 bases at J, with 9 bases between.

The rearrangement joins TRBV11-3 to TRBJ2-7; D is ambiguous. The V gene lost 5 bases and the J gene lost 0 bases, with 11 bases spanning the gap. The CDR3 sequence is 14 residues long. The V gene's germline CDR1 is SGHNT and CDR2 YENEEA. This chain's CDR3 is CASSPRPDSYEQYF. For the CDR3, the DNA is TGTGCCAGCAGCCCCCGTCCCGACTCCTACGAGCAGTACTTC. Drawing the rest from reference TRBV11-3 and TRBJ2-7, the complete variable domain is EAGVVQSPRYKIIEKKQPVAFWCNPISGHNTLYWYLQNLGQGPELLIRYENEEAVDDSQLPKDRFSAERLKGVDSTLKIQPAELGDSAVYLCASSPRPDSYEQYFGPGTRLTVT.

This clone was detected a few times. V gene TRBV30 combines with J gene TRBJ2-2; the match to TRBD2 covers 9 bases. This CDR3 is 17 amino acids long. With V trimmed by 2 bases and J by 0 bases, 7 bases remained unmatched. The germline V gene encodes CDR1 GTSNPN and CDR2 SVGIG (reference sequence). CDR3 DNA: TGTGCCTGGAGTCGGCTAGCGGGGACCTCGAACACCGGGGAGCTGTTTTTT. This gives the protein CAWSRLAGTSNTGELFF.

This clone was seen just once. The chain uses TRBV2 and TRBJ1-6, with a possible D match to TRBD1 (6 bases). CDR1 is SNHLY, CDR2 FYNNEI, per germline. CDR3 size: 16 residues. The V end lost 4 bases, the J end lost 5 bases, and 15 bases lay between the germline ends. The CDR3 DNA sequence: TGTGCCAGCAGTGCTCAGGCAGGGGCGAATAATTCACCCCTCCACTTT. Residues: CASSAQAGANNSPLHF.

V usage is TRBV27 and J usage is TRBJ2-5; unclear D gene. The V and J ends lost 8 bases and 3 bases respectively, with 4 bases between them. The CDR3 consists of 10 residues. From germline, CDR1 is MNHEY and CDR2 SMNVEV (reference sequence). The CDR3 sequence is CASGEETQYF. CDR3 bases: TGTGCCAGCGGAGAAGAGACCCAGTACTTC.

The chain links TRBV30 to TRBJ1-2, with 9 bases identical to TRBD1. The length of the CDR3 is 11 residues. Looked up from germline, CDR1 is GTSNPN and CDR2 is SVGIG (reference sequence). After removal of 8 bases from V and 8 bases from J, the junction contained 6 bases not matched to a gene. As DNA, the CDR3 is TGTGCCCTCCGGGACAGGGACGGCTACACCTTC. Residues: CALRDRDGYTF.

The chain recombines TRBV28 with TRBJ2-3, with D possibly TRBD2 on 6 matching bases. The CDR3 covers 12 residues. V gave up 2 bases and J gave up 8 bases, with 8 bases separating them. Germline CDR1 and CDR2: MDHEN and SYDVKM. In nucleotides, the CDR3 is TGTGCCAGCAGTTTACGGGGGAGTACGCAGTATTTT. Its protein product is CASSLRGSTQYF.

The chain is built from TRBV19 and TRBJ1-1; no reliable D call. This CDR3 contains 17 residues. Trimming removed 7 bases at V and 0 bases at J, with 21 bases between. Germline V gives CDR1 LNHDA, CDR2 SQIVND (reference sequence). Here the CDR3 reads CASTLSLVGPMNTEAFF. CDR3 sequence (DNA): TGTGCCAGTACCCTTAGTTTAGTAGGCCCAATGAACACTGAAGCTTTCTTT. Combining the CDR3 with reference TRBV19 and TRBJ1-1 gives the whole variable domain DGGITQSPKYLFRKEGQNVTLSCEQNLNHDAMYWYRQDPGQGLRLIYYSQIVNDFQKGDIAEGYSVSREKKESFPLTVTSAQKNPTAFYLCASTLSLVGPMNTEAFFGQGTRLTVV.

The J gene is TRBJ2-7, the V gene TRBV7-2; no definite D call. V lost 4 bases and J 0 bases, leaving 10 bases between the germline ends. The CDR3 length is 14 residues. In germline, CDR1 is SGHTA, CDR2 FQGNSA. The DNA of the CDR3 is TGTGCCAGCAGCTCCAGAGACCCCTCCTACGAGCAGTACTTC. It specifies CASSSRDPSYEQYF.

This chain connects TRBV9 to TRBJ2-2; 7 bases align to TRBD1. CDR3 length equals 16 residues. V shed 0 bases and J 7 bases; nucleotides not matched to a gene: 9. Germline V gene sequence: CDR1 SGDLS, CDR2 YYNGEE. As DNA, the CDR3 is TGTGCCAGCAGCGTAGTTGCAGGGGGTGTTGTCGGGGAGCTGTTTTTT. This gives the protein CASSVVAGGVVGELFF.

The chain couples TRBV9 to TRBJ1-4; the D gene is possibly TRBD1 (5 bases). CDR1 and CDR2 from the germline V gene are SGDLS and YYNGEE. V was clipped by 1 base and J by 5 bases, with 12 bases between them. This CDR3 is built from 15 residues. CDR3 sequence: CASSVPGAENEKLFF. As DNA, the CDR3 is TGTGCCAGCAGCGTACCCGGGGCGGAAAATGAAAAACTGTTTTTT.

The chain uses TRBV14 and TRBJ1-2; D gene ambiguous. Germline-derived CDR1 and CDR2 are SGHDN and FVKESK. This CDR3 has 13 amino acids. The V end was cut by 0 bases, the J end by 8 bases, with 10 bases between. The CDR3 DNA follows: TGTGCCAGCAGCCAAGAGACGGGAAGGGGCTACACCTTC. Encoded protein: CASSQETGRGYTF. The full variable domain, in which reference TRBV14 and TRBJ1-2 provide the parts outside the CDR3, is EAGVTQFPSHSVIEKGQTVTLRCDPISGHDNLYWYRRVMGKEIKFLLHFVKESKQDESGMPNNRFLAERTGGTYSTLKVQPAELEDSGVYFCASSQETGRGYTFGSGTRLTVV.

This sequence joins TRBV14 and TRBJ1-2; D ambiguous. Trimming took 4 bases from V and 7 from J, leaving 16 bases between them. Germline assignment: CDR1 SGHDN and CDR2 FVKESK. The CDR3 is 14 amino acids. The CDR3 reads CASSRSPGPGGYTF. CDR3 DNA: TGTGCCAGCAGCCGCTCCCCGGGCCCGGGTGGCTACACCTTC.

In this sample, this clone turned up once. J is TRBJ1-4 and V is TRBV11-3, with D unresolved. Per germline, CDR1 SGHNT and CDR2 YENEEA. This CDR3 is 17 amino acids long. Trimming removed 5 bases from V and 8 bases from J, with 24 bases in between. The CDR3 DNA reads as TGTGCCAGCAGCCCTGGATTAGGTATTGGGCAATCGGAAAAACTGTTTTTT. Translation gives CASSPGLGIGQSEKLFF.

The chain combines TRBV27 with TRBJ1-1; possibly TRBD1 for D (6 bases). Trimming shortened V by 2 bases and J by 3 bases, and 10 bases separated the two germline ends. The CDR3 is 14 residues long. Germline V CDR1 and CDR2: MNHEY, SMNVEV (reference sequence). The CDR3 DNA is TGTGCCAGCAGTTTACTCGGACAGCACACTGAAGCTTTCTTT. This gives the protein CASSLLGQHTEAFF.

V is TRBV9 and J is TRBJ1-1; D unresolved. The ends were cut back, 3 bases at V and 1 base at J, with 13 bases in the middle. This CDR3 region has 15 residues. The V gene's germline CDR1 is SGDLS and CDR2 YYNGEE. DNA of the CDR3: TGTGCCAGCAGCGGAAGCTACACCCCGAACACTGAAGCTTTCTTT. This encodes CASSGSYTPNTEAFF.

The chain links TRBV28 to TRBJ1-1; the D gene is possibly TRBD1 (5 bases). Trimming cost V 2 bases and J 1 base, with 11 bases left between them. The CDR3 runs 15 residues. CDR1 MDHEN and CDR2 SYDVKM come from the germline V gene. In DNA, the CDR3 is TGTGCCAGCAGTTTAGTAGGGGCGGCGAACACTGAAGCTTTCTTT. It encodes CASSLVGAANTEAFF.

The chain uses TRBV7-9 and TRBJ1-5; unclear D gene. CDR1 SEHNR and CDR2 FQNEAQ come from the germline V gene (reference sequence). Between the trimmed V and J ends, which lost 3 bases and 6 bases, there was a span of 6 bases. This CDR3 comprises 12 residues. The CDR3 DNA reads TGTGCCAGCAGCTTTTCTAGTCAGCCCCAGCATTTT. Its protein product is CASSFSSQPQHF.

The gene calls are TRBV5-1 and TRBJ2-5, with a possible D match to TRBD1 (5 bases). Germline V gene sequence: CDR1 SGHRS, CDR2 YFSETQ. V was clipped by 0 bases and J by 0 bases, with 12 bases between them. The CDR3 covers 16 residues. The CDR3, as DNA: TGCGCCAGCAGCTTGGGTCTTCAGGGCAACCAAGAGACCCAGTACTTC. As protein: CASSLGLQGNQETQYF.

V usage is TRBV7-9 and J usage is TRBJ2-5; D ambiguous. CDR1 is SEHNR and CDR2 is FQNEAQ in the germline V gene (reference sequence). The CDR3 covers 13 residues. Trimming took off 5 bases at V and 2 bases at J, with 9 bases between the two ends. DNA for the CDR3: TGTGCCAGCAGCCCCCCAGAACAAGAGACCCAGTACTTC. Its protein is CASSPPEQETQYF. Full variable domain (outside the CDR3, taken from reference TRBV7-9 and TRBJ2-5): DTGVSQNPRHKITKRGQNVTFRCDPISEHNRLYWYRQTLGQGPEFLTYFQNEAQLEKSRLLSDRFSAERPKGSFSTLEIQRTEQGDSAMYLCASSPPEQETQYFGPGTRLLVL.

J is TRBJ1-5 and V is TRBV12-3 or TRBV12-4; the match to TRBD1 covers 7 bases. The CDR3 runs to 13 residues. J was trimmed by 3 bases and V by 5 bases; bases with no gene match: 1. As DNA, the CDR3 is TGTGCCAGCAGTGACAGGGTCAATCAGCCCCAGCATTTT. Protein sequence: CASSDRVNQPQHF.

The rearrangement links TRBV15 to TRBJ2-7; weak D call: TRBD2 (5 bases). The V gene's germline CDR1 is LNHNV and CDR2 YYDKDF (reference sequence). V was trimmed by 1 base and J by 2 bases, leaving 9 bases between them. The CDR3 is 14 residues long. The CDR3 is CATSRVFGAYEQYF. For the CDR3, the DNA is TGTGCCACCAGCAGAGTCTTCGGGGCCTACGAGCAGTACTTC.

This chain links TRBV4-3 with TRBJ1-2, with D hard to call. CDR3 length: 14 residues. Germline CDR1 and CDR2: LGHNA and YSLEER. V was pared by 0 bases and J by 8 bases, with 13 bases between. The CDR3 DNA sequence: TGCGCCAGCAGCCAAGATACGTCAGCGGGAGGCTACACCTTC. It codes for CASSQDTSAGGYTF.

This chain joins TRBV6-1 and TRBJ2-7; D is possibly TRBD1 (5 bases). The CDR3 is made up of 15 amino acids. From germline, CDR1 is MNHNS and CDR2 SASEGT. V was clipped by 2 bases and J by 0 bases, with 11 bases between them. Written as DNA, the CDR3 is TGTGCCAGCAGTGAATTCCAGGGCGGCTCCTACGAGCAGTACTTC. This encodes CASSEFQGGSYEQYF.

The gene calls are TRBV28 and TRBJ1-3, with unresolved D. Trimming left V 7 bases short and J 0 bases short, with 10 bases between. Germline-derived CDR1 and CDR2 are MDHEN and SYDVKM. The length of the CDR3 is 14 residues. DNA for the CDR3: TGTGCCAGCACCCCAGGCACCTCTGGAAACACCATATATTTT. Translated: CASTPGTSGNTIYF.